This passage covers 10 T cell receptor beta chains from one sample sequenced in a study of cytomegalovirus exposure and HLA in healthy donors. The PCR was carried out with 60 Vbeta primers and 13 Jbeta primers. Produced via immunoSEQ multiplex PCR; TCRdb's table is partial and in-frame only. The data hold 150,000 to 200,000 clones, with about 77% observed a single time. The specimen sequenced was PBMCs. These TCRs come from a woman in her forties in good health and CMV-seropositive.

The V gene is TRBV30, the J gene TRBJ2-1; tentatively, D is TRBD1 (5 bases). The V gene lost 1 base and the J gene lost 7 bases, with 11 bases spanning the gap. The CDR3 covers 13 residues. Per germline, CDR1 GTSNPN and CDR2 SVGIG (reference sequence). CDR3 sequence: CAWSAQGGNEQFF. DNA for the CDR3: TGTGCCTGGAGTGCCCAGGGTGGGAATGAGCAGTTCTTC.

This chain uses TRBV7-2 with TRBJ2-5; 13 positions match TRBD2. The CDR3 runs 16 residues. V gave up 5 bases and J gave up 6 bases; unmatched junction bases: 9. Germline CDR1 and CDR2: SGHTA and FQGNSA. The CDR3 is CASSPRLAGGLKTQYF. The DNA for the CDR3 is TGTGCCAGCAGCCCACGACTAGCGGGGGGATTAAAGACCCAGTACTTC.

The CDR3 DNA is TGTGCCAGCAGACAACCGGGGCAGGGGAAAACGATGGGAAAACTGTTTTTT. This translates into CASRQPGQGKTMGKLFF. The genes are TRBV28 and TRBJ1-4, with a tentative D call TRBD1 (6 bases). CDR3 length: 17 amino acids. Germline CDR1 is MDHEN and CDR2 is SYDVKM. Trimming removed 6 bases from V and 10 bases from J, with 27 bases in between.

This chain uses TRBV30 with TRBJ2-1, with 9 bases lining up with TRBD2. Germline V gene lookup returns CDR1 GTSNPN and CDR2 SVGIG (reference sequence). Unmatched junction bases numbered 13, after V lost 2 bases and J lost 8 bases. The CDR3 length is 16 residues. The CDR3 DNA is TGTGCCTGGAGTCCTGGGGGCAGCGGGAGGTTTGATGAGCAGTTCTTC. Translated: CAWSPGGSGRFDEQFF.

V and J are TRBV18 and TRBJ2-5; D call uncertain. The germline V and J ends were trimmed by 0 bases and 4 bases, with 9 bases remaining between them. The V gene's germline CDR1 is KGHSH and CDR2 LQKENI. This CDR3 region has 14 residues. Here the CDR3 reads CASSPPNGAETQYF. The CDR3 DNA reads as TGTGCCAGCTCACCACCGAACGGTGCAGAGACCCAGTACTTC. Full variable domain (rest looked up from reference TRBV18 and TRBJ2-5): NAGVMQNPRHLVRRRGQEARLRCSPMKGHSHVYWYRQLPEEGLKFMVYLQKENIIDESGMPKERFSAEFPKEGPSILRIQQVVRGDSAAYFCASSPPNGAETQYFGPGTRLLVL.

This clone was detected only a few times. The V and J genes are TRBV19 and TRBJ2-6; D perhaps matches TRBD1 (5 bases). The CDR3 totals 16 residues. The ends were cut back, 4 bases at V and 0 bases at J, with 10 bases in the middle. The germline V gene has CDR1 LNHDA and CDR2 SQIVND (reference sequence). CDR3: CASSTQGPSGANVLTF. Here the CDR3 DNA reads TGTGCCAGTAGTACGCAGGGCCCCTCTGGGGCCAACGTCCTGACTTTC.

This chain joins TRBV5-5 and TRBJ1-1; D is undetermined. Trimming shortened V by 0 bases and J by 3 bases, and 6 bases separated the two germline ends. There are 13 residues in the CDR3. Germline V gene lookup returns CDR1 SGHKS and CDR2 YYEKEE (reference sequence). CDR3 DNA sequence: TGTGCCAGCAGCTTGGCGGTCTACACTGAAGCTTTCTTT. This translates into CASSLAVYTEAFF. Combining the CDR3 with reference TRBV5-5 and TRBJ1-1 gives the whole variable domain DAGVTQSPTHLIKTRGQQVTLRCSPISGHKSVSWYQQVLGQGPQFIFQYYEKEERGRGNFPDRFSARQFPNYSSELNVNALLLGDSALYLCASSLAVYTEAFFGQGTRLTVV.

This chain uses TRBV2 with TRBJ2-7, with D possibly matching TRBD2 (5 bases). CDR1 is SNHLY and CDR2 is FYNNEI in the germline V gene. The CDR3 runs to 12 residues. Trimming stripped 3 bases from V and 7 bases from J, with 10 bases between. CDR3 sequence: CASSEAGWEQYF. The CDR3 DNA reads as TGTGCCAGCAGTGAGGCGGGTTGGGAGCAGTACTTC. Complete variable domain (other parts from reference TRBV2 and TRBJ2-7): EPEVTQTPSHQVTQMGQEVILRCVPISNHLYFYWYRQILGQKVEFLVSFYNNEISEKSEIFDDQFSVERPDGSNFTLKIRSTKLEDSAMYFCASSEAGWEQYFGPGTRLTVT.

The V call is TRBV19, the J call TRBJ2-5; 7 positions agree with TRBD2. This CDR3 spans 14 amino acids. Germline assignment: CDR1 LNHDA and CDR2 SQIVND (reference sequence). Trimming cost V 6 bases and J 1 base; bases outside gene matches: 5. This chain's CDR3 is CASRSSGAQETQYF. Here the CDR3 DNA reads TGTGCCAGTAGATCCAGCGGGGCCCAAGAGACCCAGTACTTC.

The chain joins TRBV21-1 to TRBJ2-5; no check of the table's D call, TRBD1, against the DNA was made. The J call may not be correct, given that the DNA end is closer to TRBJ2-7. TRBV21-1 corresponds to a pseudogene. This CDR3 contains 12 residues. CDR3 amino acids: CASSKQGYEQYF. The CDR3 bases are TGTGCCAGCAGCAAACAGGGCTACGAGCAGTACTTC.